The 6 T cell receptor beta chains reported below all come from one sample, sequenced in a study of blood T cell repertoires in COVID-19. TCRdb keeps only in-frame clones here, not all; method: immunoSEQ multiplex PCR. The table shows hundreds of thousands of clones, with roughly nine tenths occurring only once. Input material: peripheral blood. These receptors all come from a man aged 40-49 years with acute or convalescent COVID-19.

This clone was counted between two and nine times. The V call is TRBV27, the J call TRBJ2-3; the D gene is possibly TRBD2 (5 bases). V dropped 3 bases and J dropped 6 bases, with 10 bases sitting between them. This CDR3 region has 13 residues. Germline V gene lookup returns CDR1 MNHEY and CDR2 SMNVEV (reference sequence). DNA of the CDR3: TGTGCCAGCAGTTTCCCCCTAGCTGATACGCAGTATTTT. It codes for CASSFPLADTQYF.

V usage is TRBV18 and J usage is TRBJ1-1; 10 nucleotides agree with TRBD1. The CDR3 runs to 14 residues. The junction had 5 bases not matched to a gene; V was cut back by 4 bases and J by 6 bases. CDR1 and CDR2 (germline): KGHSH, LQKENI. CDR3 region: CASSHGQGEAEAFF. The CDR3 DNA reads as TGTGCCAGCTCACACGGACAGGGGGAAGCTGAAGCTTTCTTT.

The chain has TRBV12-3 or TRBV12-4 and TRBJ1-2; a possible D gene is TRBD1 (6 bases). This CDR3 region has 13 residues. Trimming removed 5 bases from V and 4 bases from J, with 11 bases in between. Written as DNA, the CDR3 is TGTGCCAGCAGTCACAGGGTTCCCTATGGCTACACCTTC. This codes for CASSHRVPYGYTF.

The V call is TRBV5-4, the J call TRBJ2-1; 11 nucleotides align to TRBD2. Germline values: CDR1 SGHNT, CDR2 YYREEE (reference sequence). The CDR3 sequence is 17 residues long. Trimming cost V 0 bases and J 6 bases; bases outside gene matches: 8. This CDR3 is CASSLGLAGGGGNEQFF. The CDR3 region has the DNA TGTGCCAGCAGCTTGGGGCTAGCGGGAGGAGGGGGCAATGAGCAGTTCTTC. Full variable domain (rest looked up from reference TRBV5-4 and TRBJ2-1): ETGVTQSPTHLIKTRGQQVTLRCSSQSGHNTVSWYQQALGQGPQFIFQYYREEENGRGNFPPRFSGLQFPNYSSELNVNALELDDSALYLCASSLGLAGGGGNEQFFGPGTRLTVL.

The chain recombines TRBV24-1 with TRBJ2-7, with 14 bases aligning to TRBD2. CDR3 length: 19 residues. J was trimmed by 6 bases and V by 4 bases; bases with no gene match: 16. Germline loops: CDR1 KGHDR, CDR2 SFDVKD. CDR3 protein: CATSETQGLAGGAPCEQYF. CDR3 coding DNA: TGTGCCACCAGTGAGACCCAAGGACTAGCGGGGGGCGCCCCCTGCGAGCAGTACTTC.

This clone has a handful of counts. This chain uses TRBV27 with TRBJ2-1; 8 bases fit TRBD1. CDR1 is MNHEY, CDR2 SMNVEV, per germline (reference sequence). The CDR3 is 15 amino acids. The V segment lost 6 bases and the J segment 0 bases; nucleotides outside the gene matches: 4. CDR3 loop: CASSPGQVSYNEQFF. DNA for the CDR3: TGTGCCAGCAGCCCGGGACAGGTCTCCTACAATGAGCAGTTCTTC.